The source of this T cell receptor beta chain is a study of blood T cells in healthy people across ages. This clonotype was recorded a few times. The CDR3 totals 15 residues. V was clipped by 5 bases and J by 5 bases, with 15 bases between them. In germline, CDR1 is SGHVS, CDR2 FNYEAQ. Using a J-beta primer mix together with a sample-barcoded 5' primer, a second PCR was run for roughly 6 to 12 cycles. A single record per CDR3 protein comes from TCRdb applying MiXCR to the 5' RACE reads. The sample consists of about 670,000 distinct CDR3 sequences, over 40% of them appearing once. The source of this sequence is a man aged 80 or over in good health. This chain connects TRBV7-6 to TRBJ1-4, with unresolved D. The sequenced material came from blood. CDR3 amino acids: CASSRTVLENEKLFF. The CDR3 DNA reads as TGTGCCAGCAGCCGCACGGTCCTCGAGAATGAAAAACTGTTTTTT.